This note documents a single T cell receptor beta chain sequence. This clone has a single count. It lacks a known antigen. There are no base qualities to consult, and no much larger clone falls within one base. This sample is part of a study of chemoradiotherapy in HPV16-positive cancers (dated by TCRdb to between 2021 and 2023). In terms of the full investigation: Using functional T-cell assays on cells from a couple of HPV16-positive patients, the researchers defined candidate HPV-specific T-cell clones and common TCR motifs. Whether T-cell immunity against the HPV oncoproteins E6 and E7 changes during chemoradiotherapy and whether survival is affected by this immunity were examined in the study. The candidate HPV-specific TCRs and motifs were then tracked in TCR repertoires from over 80 patients with HPV-related cancers. Summary of the overall study and its limitations: Expansion of candidate HPV-specific clones and E7-related TCR motifs was observed in the tumor microenvironment during treatment, whereas no such expansion was observed for non-HPV-specific T cells. Only a couple of HPV16-positive patients were used to derive the functional definition of HPV-specific T cells, and the survival association was reported for HPV16-positive patients. Improved recurrence-free survival in HPV16-positive patients was associated with expansion of HPV-responsive T cells during chemoradiotherapy.

Repertoires were sampled multiple times during chemoradiotherapy, which allowed clonal expansion in the tumor microenvironment to be followed. The library was generated by the immunoSEQ multiplex PCR assay. Drawn from immuneACCESS, this table holds only the in-frame rearrangements with V and J called that TCRdb kept. Clones are partly lost; checked studies trace under half to an unresolved V gene and leave the rest unexplained. This sample gives some 13,000 clones in total; over 65% of them show up just once. Together, the top ten hold around 17% of the sample. This specimen was acquired from a patient who underwent chemoradiotherapy. The clonotype originates from a human donor with HPV-associated anogenital cancer.

The nucleotides read TGTGCCAGCAGCCCCATAGGTGGCGGGAGCTCCTACAATGAGCAGTTCTTC. Its protein product is CASSPIGGGSSYNEQFF. The chain couples TRBV9 to TRBJ2-1; TRBD2 fits 7 bases in the junction. The CDR1 and CDR2 encoded by the germline V gene are SGDLS and YYNGEE. From V the trimming removes 4 bases and from J it removes 0 bases, while the gene matches leave 10 bases of the junction unaccounted for. From the cysteine up to the phenylalanine, the CDR3 has a length of 17 residues. CDR3 DNA is the only sequence kept; it has 51 bases, read in frame from the first base.